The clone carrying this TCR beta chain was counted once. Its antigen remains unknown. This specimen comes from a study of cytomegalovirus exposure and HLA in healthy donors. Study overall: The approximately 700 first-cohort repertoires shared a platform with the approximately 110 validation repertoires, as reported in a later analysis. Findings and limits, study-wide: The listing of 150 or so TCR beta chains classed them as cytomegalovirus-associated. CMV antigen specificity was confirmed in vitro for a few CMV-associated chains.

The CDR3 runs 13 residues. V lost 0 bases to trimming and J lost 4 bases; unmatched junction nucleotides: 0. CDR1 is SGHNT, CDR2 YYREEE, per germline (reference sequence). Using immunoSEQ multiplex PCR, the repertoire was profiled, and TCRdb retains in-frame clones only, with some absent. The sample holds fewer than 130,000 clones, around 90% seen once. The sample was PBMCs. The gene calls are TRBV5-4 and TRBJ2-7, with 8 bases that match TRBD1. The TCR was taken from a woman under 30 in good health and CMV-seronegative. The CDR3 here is CASSLGTGYEQYF. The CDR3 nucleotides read TGTGCCAGCAGCTTGGGGACAGGGTACGAGCAGTACTTC. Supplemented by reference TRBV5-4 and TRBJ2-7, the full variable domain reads ETGVTQSPTHLIKTRGQQVTLRCSSQSGHNTVSWYQQALGQGPQFIFQYYREEENGRGNFPPRFSGLQFPNYSSELNVNALELDDSALYLCASSLGTGYEQYFGPGTRLTVT.